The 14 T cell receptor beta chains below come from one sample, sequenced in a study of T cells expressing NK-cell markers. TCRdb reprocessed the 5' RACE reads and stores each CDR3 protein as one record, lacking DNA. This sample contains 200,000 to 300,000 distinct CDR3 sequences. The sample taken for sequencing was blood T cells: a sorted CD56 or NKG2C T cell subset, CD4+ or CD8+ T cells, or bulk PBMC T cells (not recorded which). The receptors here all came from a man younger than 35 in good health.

CDR3 region: CASRYDIGNTEAFF. This chain joins TRBV6-2 or TRBV6-3 and TRBJ1-1. Germline CDR1 reads MNHEY; CDR2 reads SVGEGT. This CDR3 has 14 residues.

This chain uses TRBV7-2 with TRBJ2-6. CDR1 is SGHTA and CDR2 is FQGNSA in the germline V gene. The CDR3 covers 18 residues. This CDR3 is CASSLRNTLASGANVLTF.

CDR3: CASSPPAALNEAFF. V and J are TRBV18 and TRBJ1-1. The CDR3 covers 14 residues. The germline V gene encodes CDR1 KGHSH and CDR2 LQKENI.

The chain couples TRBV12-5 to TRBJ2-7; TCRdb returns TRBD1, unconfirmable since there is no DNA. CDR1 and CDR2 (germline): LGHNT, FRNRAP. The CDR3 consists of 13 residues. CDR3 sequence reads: CASGPSGRNEQYF.

The CDR3 sequence is CASSSRLTTNEKLFF. V is TRBV5-5 and J is TRBJ1-4. The CDR3 is 15 residues long. Germline V gene sequence: CDR1 SGHKS, CDR2 YYEKEE (reference sequence).

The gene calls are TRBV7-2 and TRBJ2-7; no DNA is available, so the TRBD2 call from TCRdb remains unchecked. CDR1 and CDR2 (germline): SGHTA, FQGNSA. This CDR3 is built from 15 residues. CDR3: CASSLGLAKSYEQYF.

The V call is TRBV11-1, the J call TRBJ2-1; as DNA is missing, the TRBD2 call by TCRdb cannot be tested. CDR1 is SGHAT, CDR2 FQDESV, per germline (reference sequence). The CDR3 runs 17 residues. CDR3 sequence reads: CASSDPTGTSVYNEQFF.

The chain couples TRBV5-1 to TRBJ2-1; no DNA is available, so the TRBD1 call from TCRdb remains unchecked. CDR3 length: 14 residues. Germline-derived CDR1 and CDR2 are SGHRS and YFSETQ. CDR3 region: CATGQGTPYNEQFF.

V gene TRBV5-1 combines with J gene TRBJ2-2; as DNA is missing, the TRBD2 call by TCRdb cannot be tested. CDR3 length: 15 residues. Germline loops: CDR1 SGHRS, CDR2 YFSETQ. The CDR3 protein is CASSHSGIRTGELFF.

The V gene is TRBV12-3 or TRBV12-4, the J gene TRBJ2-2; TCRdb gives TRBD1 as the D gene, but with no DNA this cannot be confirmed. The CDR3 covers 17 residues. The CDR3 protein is CASSPKTGTSMSGELFF.

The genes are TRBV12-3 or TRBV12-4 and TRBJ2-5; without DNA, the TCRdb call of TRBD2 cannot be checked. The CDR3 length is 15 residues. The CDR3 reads CASSRSGGVQETQYF.

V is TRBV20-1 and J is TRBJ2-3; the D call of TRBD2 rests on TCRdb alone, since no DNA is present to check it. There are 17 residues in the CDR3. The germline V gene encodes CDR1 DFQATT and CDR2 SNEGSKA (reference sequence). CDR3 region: CSAIPFPGLAGTHVQYF.

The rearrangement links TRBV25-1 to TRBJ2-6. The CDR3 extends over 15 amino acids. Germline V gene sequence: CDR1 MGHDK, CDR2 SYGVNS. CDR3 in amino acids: CATRGYLGGANVLTF.

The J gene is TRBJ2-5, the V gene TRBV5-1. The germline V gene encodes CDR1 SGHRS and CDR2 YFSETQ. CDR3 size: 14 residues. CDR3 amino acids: CASSFSQASETQYF.